These T cell receptor beta chains were read from a single sample in a study of T cell responses to AZD1222 COVID-19 vaccine. TCRdb's table, derived via immunoSEQ multiplex PCR, lists solely in-frame clones and lacks some. The sample holds about 150,000 clones, around 91% seen once. The input for sequencing was peripheral blood, taken on day 0 of AZD1222 vaccination. These receptors were collected from an adult in good health. Both conserved end residues are part of each CDR3. The order of the fields is CDR3 DNA, CDR3 protein, J gene, D gene, clone size, V gene. The D gene is left open where the match is weak. A clone size is listed for some rows: how often the clone was seen (once, few, many), or a class if it is expanded.

CDR3nt: TGTGCCATCAGGACCACAGGGGGAGGAATCACAGATACGCAGTATTTT
CDR3aa: CAIRTTGGGITDTQYF
j_gene: TRBJ2-3
d_gene: TRBD1
abundance: NA
v_gene: TRBV10-3

CDR3nt: TGTGCCAGCTCACCACCAGGGCAGGCCCCCTACGAGCAGTACTTC
CDR3aa: CASSPPGQAPYEQYF
j_gene: TRBJ2-7
d_gene: NA
abundance: NA
v_gene: TRBV18

CDR3nt: TGTGCCAGTAATTACGGCGGGCCTCAAGAGACCCAGTACTTC
CDR3aa: CASNYGGPQETQYF
j_gene: TRBJ2-5
d_gene: NA
abundance: once
v_gene: TRBV19

CDR3nt: TGTGCCAGCTCTGCTATGGACGGGAACACTGAAGCTTTCTTT
CDR3aa: CASSAMDGNTEAFF
j_gene: TRBJ1-1
d_gene: NA
abundance: NA
v_gene: TRBV18

CDR3nt: TGCGCCAGCAGCTTGGGGGAGGCCACAGATACGCAGTATTTT
CDR3aa: CASSLGEATDTQYF
j_gene: TRBJ2-3
d_gene: NA
abundance: NA
v_gene: TRBV5-1

CDR3nt: TGTGCCAGCAGCCAAGTGAGGGCCGACTATGGCTACACCTTC
CDR3aa: CASSQVRADYGYTF
j_gene: TRBJ1-2
d_gene: NA
abundance: NA
v_gene: TRBV4-2

CDR3nt: TGTGCCAGCAGTTACGGTCAGGCTGATGGCTACACCTTC
CDR3aa: CASSYGQADGYTF
j_gene: TRBJ1-2
d_gene: NA
abundance: NA
v_gene: TRBV6-2/TRBV6-3

CDR3nt: TGCGCCAGCAGCCCATACGGACAGGGGACCTACACCTTC
CDR3aa: CASSPYGQGTYTF
j_gene: TRBJ1-2
d_gene: TRBD1
abundance: few
v_gene: TRBV5-1

CDR3nt: TGTGCCAGCAGCCCCCCAGGACAAAACACTGAAGCTTTCTTT
CDR3aa: CASSPPGQNTEAFF
j_gene: TRBJ1-1
d_gene: NA
abundance: NA
v_gene: TRBV3-1/TRBV3-2

CDR3nt: TGTGCCAGCAGTTCCACAGGGGGGACCAATCAGCCCCAGCATTTT
CDR3aa: CASSSTGGTNQPQHF
j_gene: TRBJ1-5
d_gene: TRBD1
abundance: once
v_gene: TRBV28

CDR3nt: TGTGCCAGCAGTTTCGGGGGGCCCAATTCACCCCTCCACTTT
CDR3aa: CASSFGGPNSPLHF
j_gene: TRBJ1-6
d_gene: NA
abundance: NA
v_gene: TRBV27

CDR3nt: TGTGCCAGCAGTTCAGACCAACCTGGTGCTTTCTTT
CDR3aa: CASSSDQPGAFF
j_gene: TRBJ1-1
d_gene: NA
abundance: once
v_gene: TRBV6-5

CDR3nt: TGTGCCAGCAGTTTATCCGGGACAGAGGATGCTTTCTTT
CDR3aa: CASSLSGTEDAFF
j_gene: TRBJ1-1
d_gene: TRBD1
abundance: once
v_gene: TRBV28

CDR3nt: TGTGCCAGCAGCCAAGCTAAAGGGACATACACCGGGGAGCTGTTTTTT
CDR3aa: CASSQAKGTYTGELFF
j_gene: TRBJ2-2
d_gene: NA
abundance: NA
v_gene: TRBV14

CDR3nt: TGTGCCAGCAGTCACGGCGATCGGTGGGAGACCCAGTACTTC
CDR3aa: CASSHGDRWETQYF
j_gene: TRBJ2-5
d_gene: NA
abundance: once
v_gene: TRBV21-1

CDR3nt: TGTGCCAGCACCCCGGGACTAGCGGGATTTAACACCGGGGAGCTGTTTTTT
CDR3aa: CASTPGLAGFNTGELFF
j_gene: TRBJ2-2
d_gene: TRBD2
abundance: NA
v_gene: TRBV2

CDR3nt: TGTGCCAGCAGTTCCACAGGGCTACTCAACTATGGCTACACCTTC
CDR3aa: CASSSTGLLNYGYTF
j_gene: TRBJ1-2
d_gene: NA
abundance: NA
v_gene: TRBV6-5

CDR3nt: TGTGCCAGCAGTTTGGGTAGGGGCCCCTATAGCACAGATACGCAGTATTTT
CDR3aa: CASSLGRGPYSTDTQYF
j_gene: TRBJ2-3
d_gene: NA
abundance: NA
v_gene: TRBV28

CDR3nt: TGTGCCAGCAGCCCAGGGGGTTTCTATGGCTACACCTTC
CDR3aa: CASSPGGFYGYTF
j_gene: TRBJ1-2
d_gene: TRBD1
abundance: NA
v_gene: TRBV3-1/TRBV3-2

CDR3nt: TGCGCCAGCAGTGAAGACACAGATACGCAGTATTTT
CDR3aa: CASSEDTDTQYF
j_gene: TRBJ2-3
d_gene: NA
abundance: NA
v_gene: TRBV10-1

CDR3nt: TGTGCCAGCAGTTACGGCGGGGCAACTAATGAAAAACTGTTTTTT
CDR3aa: CASSYGGATNEKLFF
j_gene: TRBJ1-4
d_gene: NA
abundance: once
v_gene: TRBV6-2/TRBV6-3

CDR3nt: TGTGCCAGCAGCTTAGGAAGCAATCAGCCCCAGCATTTT
CDR3aa: CASSLGSNQPQHF
j_gene: TRBJ1-5
d_gene: NA
abundance: NA
v_gene: TRBV9

CDR3nt: TGTGCCAGCAGTTTAATGGGGAATTCACCCCTCCACTTT
CDR3aa: CASSLMGNSPLHF
j_gene: TRBJ1-6
d_gene: NA
abundance: NA
v_gene: TRBV12-3/TRBV12-4

CDR3nt: TGTGCCAGCGGGGGACAGGGGGCTGAGACCCAGTACTTC
CDR3aa: CASGGQGAETQYF
j_gene: TRBJ2-5
d_gene: TRBD1
abundance: NA
v_gene: TRBV6-5

CDR3nt: TGTGCCAGCAGTTACTCGGAGCGGAACACTGAAGCTTTCTTT
CDR3aa: CASSYSERNTEAFF
j_gene: TRBJ1-1
d_gene: NA
abundance: NA
v_gene: TRBV6-5

CDR3nt: TGCGCCAGCAGCTTGGAGCAGAGTAATTCACCCCTCCACTTT
CDR3aa: CASSLEQSNSPLHF
j_gene: TRBJ1-6
d_gene: NA
abundance: NA
v_gene: TRBV5-1

CDR3nt: TGTGCCAGCAGCGTAGTTAGCACAGATACGCAGTATTTT
CDR3aa: CASSVVSTDTQYF
j_gene: TRBJ2-3
d_gene: NA
abundance: NA
v_gene: TRBV9

CDR3nt: TGTGCCAGCAGCTACAGGGGGCGCACTGAAGCTTTCTTT
CDR3aa: CASSYRGRTEAFF
j_gene: TRBJ1-1
d_gene: TRBD1
abundance: NA
v_gene: TRBV28

CDR3nt: TGTGCCAGTCTCCGGGACAGGGTAGGACAGCCCCAGCATTTT
CDR3aa: CASLRDRVGQPQHF
j_gene: TRBJ1-5
d_gene: TRBD1
abundance: NA
v_gene: TRBV28

CDR3nt: TGTGCCAGCAGCCAGACAGGGGAGGGGGGCAATCAGCCCCAGCATTTT
CDR3aa: CASSQTGEGGNQPQHF
j_gene: TRBJ1-5
d_gene: TRBD1
abundance: NA
v_gene: TRBV6-2/TRBV6-3

CDR3nt: TGTGCCAGCTCAACGCGGAGGGAGGTTTCTGAAAAACTGTTTTTT
CDR3aa: CASSTRREVSEKLFF
j_gene: TRBJ1-4
d_gene: NA
abundance: NA
v_gene: TRBV28

CDR3nt: TGCGCCAGCAGCCTAGGAGGGACAGGGCCTCAGCCCCAGCATTTT
CDR3aa: CASSLGGTGPQPQHF
j_gene: TRBJ1-5
d_gene: TRBD1
abundance: once
v_gene: TRBV5-1

CDR3nt: TGTGCCAGCAGTTCCCCCCGAGGTCAGCAGAACACTGAAGCTTTCTTT
CDR3aa: CASSSPRGQQNTEAFF
j_gene: TRBJ1-1
d_gene: NA
abundance: once
v_gene: TRBV28

CDR3nt: TGCAGCGTCCGACAGGGGGTAAAACTGTTTTTT
CDR3aa: CSVRQGVKLFF
j_gene: TRBJ1-4
d_gene: TRBD1
abundance: NA
v_gene: TRBV29-1

CDR3nt: TGCGCCAGCAGCCCAGACAGTTCCTACGAGCAGTACTTC
CDR3aa: CASSPDSSYEQYF
j_gene: TRBJ2-7
d_gene: NA
abundance: once
v_gene: TRBV5-1

CDR3nt: TGTGCCAGCTCACCGGACAGGCTAATGAACACTGAAGCTTTCTTT
CDR3aa: CASSPDRLMNTEAFF
j_gene: TRBJ1-1
d_gene: TRBD1
abundance: NA
v_gene: TRBV18

CDR3nt: TGTGCCAGCAGTGAGAATCCAGGGACTAGGAACGGCAAAAACATTCAGTACTTC
CDR3aa: CASSENPGTRNGKNIQYF
j_gene: TRBJ2-4
d_gene: TRBD2
abundance: NA
v_gene: TRBV2

CDR3nt: TGTGCCAGCAGCCCTATAAGGGGGGAGCAGTACTTC
CDR3aa: CASSPIRGEQYF
j_gene: TRBJ2-7
d_gene: NA
abundance: once
v_gene: TRBV7-2

CDR3nt: TGTGCCAGCAGTGAAGCGAACGTCTCTGGCTACACCTTC
CDR3aa: CASSEANVSGYTF
j_gene: TRBJ1-2
d_gene: NA
abundance: NA
v_gene: TRBV2

CDR3nt: TGTGCCAGCAGCATTAACAGGGGAGGGGCCAAAAACATTCAGTACTTC
CDR3aa: CASSINRGGAKNIQYF
j_gene: TRBJ2-4
d_gene: NA
abundance: once
v_gene: TRBV7-2

CDR3nt: TGTGCCAGCAGTTCAGGGACAGGGGGCACTGAAGCTTTCTTT
CDR3aa: CASSSGTGGTEAFF
j_gene: TRBJ1-1
d_gene: TRBD1
abundance: NA
v_gene: TRBV6-5

CDR3nt: TGTGCCATAAGGCGTATCACCGGGGAGCTGTTTTTT
CDR3aa: CAIRRITGELFF
j_gene: TRBJ2-2
d_gene: NA
abundance: once
v_gene: TRBV19